Listed below are T cell receptor beta chains from one sample, sequenced in a study of CD8+CD57+ T cells in acquired aplastic anemia. MiXCR was run by TCRdb on the reads, yielding one entry per CDR3 protein. The data hold approximately 57,000 distinct CDR3 sequences, with around 50% observed a single time. Source material: sorted CD4+, CD8+, or CD8+CD57+ T cells (not recorded which) from PBMCs. All receptors derive from a human donor with aplastic anemia. CDR3s include the opening cysteine and the closing phenylalanine or tryptophan. The order of the fields is clone size, CDR3 length, D gene, V gene, J gene, CDR3 protein, CDR3 DNA. A D gene is named only where the DNA matches it firmly. The listing skips clone size in some rows; elsewhere it reads once, few, many or a size class.

abundance: NA; len: 12; d_gene: NA; v_gene: TRBV2; j_gene: TRBJ2-7; CDR3aa: CASTGQRYEQYF; CDR3nt: TGTGCCAGCACTGGACAGAGATACGAGCAGTACTTC
abundance: NA; len: 15; d_gene: NA; v_gene: TRBV19; j_gene: TRBJ1-5; CDR3aa: CASSMGVEGNQPQHF; CDR3nt: TGTGCCAGTAGTATGGGCGTTGAGGGCAATCAGCCCCAGCATTTT
abundance: once; len: 12; d_gene: TRBD1; v_gene: TRBV6-1; j_gene: TRBJ1-2; CDR3aa: CASRTGDDGYTF; CDR3nt: TGTGCCAGCAGGACAGGGGATGATGGCTACACCTTC
abundance: NA; len: 15; d_gene: TRBD1; v_gene: TRBV15; j_gene: TRBJ2-5; CDR3aa: CATSKNRGVQETQYF; CDR3nt: TGTGCCACCAGCAAAAACAGGGGGGTCCAAGAGACCCAGTACTTC
abundance: NA; len: 15; d_gene: NA; v_gene: TRBV24-1; j_gene: TRBJ2-5; CDR3aa: CATSDLTGDVETQYF; CDR3nt: TGTGCCACCAGTGATTTAACGGGGGATGTGGAGACCCAGTACTTC
abundance: NA; len: 16; d_gene: TRBD2; v_gene: TRBV20-1; j_gene: TRBJ2-5; CDR3aa: CSARDLRAGGAETQYF; CDR3nt: TGCAGTGCTAGAGATCTACGAGCGGGAGGAGCGGAGACCCAGTACTTC
abundance: NA; len: 12; d_gene: NA; v_gene: TRBV15; j_gene: TRBJ2-7; CDR3aa: CATSREGHEQYF; CDR3nt: TGTGCCACCAGCAGGGAAGGCCACGAGCAGTACTTC
abundance: NA; len: 15; d_gene: NA; v_gene: TRBV29-1; j_gene: TRBJ1-2; CDR3aa: CSVSGTEISLYGYTF; CDR3nt: TGCAGCGTGTCCGGGACGGAGATCTCCCTCTATGGCTACACCTTC
abundance: NA; len: 17; d_gene: TRBD2; v_gene: TRBV15; j_gene: TRBJ2-3; CDR3aa: CATSRDSGGASTDTQYF; CDR3nt: TGTGCCACCAGCAGAGATAGCGGGGGGGCTAGCACAGATACGCAGTATTTT
abundance: many; len: 13; d_gene: TRBD2; v_gene: TRBV28; j_gene: TRBJ2-1; CDR3aa: CASTPWGGYEQFF; CDR3nt: TGTGCCAGCACTCCCTGGGGGGGGTACGAGCAGTTCTTC
abundance: once; len: 12; d_gene: NA; v_gene: TRBV10-3; j_gene: TRBJ1-1; CDR3aa: CAISGLGTEAFF; CDR3nt: TGTGCCATCAGTGGCCTAGGGACTGAAGCTTTCTTT
abundance: NA; len: 15; d_gene: NA; v_gene: TRBV11-1; j_gene: TRBJ2-1; CDR3aa: CASSLRASSYNEQFF; CDR3nt: TGTGCCAGCAGTCTCAGAGCTAGCTCCTACAATGAGCAGTTCTTC
abundance: many; len: 15; d_gene: TRBD1; v_gene: TRBV6-2/TRBV6-3; j_gene: TRBJ1-6; CDR3aa: CASSYGRGLYSPLHF; CDR3nt: TGTGCCAGCAGTTACGGCAGGGGGTTATATTCACCCCTCCACTTT
abundance: NA; len: 14; d_gene: NA; v_gene: TRBV7-8; j_gene: TRBJ1-1; CDR3aa: CASSLLTSNTEAFF; CDR3nt: TGTGCCAGCAGCTTACTGACCTCCAACACTGAAGCTTTCTTT
abundance: NA; len: 14; d_gene: NA; v_gene: TRBV6-1; j_gene: TRBJ1-2; CDR3aa: CASSEWDDNYGYTF; CDR3nt: TGTGCCAGCAGTGAATGGGACGATAACTATGGCTACACCTTC
abundance: many; len: 14; d_gene: NA; v_gene: TRBV9; j_gene: TRBJ1-4; CDR3aa: CASSAGTLGEKLFF; CDR3nt: TGTGCCAGCAGCGCCGGGACCTTGGGGGAAAAACTGTTTTTT
abundance: NA; len: 15; d_gene: NA; v_gene: TRBV10-3; j_gene: TRBJ1-3; CDR3aa: CATMDVGSAGNTIYF; CDR3nt: TGTGCCACCATGGACGTAGGATCAGCTGGAAACACCATATATTTT
abundance: NA; len: 17; d_gene: NA; v_gene: TRBV9; j_gene: TRBJ2-5; CDR3aa: CASSPHPGTTEFETQYF; CDR3nt: TGTGCCAGCAGCCCCCATCCCGGGACAACCGAATTTGAGACCCAGTACTTC
abundance: many; len: 14; d_gene: NA; v_gene: TRBV6-5; j_gene: TRBJ2-5; CDR3aa: CASSSSLGEETQYF; CDR3nt: TGTGCCAGCAGTTCCTCACTAGGAGAAGAGACCCAGTACTTC
abundance: NA; len: 13; d_gene: NA; v_gene: TRBV9; j_gene: TRBJ2-3; CDR3aa: CASSVGNTDTQYF; CDR3nt: TGTGCCAGCAGCGTAGGCAACACAGATACGCAGTATTTT
abundance: medium-sized; len: 14; d_gene: NA; v_gene: TRBV19; j_gene: TRBJ2-1; CDR3aa: CASKKGTVLNEQFF; CDR3nt: TGTGCCAGTAAAAAGGGCACGGTGCTGAATGAGCAGTTCTTC
abundance: NA; len: 16; d_gene: TRBD1; v_gene: TRBV7-7; j_gene: TRBJ2-5; CDR3aa: CASSPTGGVWRETQYF; CDR3nt: TGTGCCAGCAGCCCCACAGGGGGCGTGTGGCGAGAGACCCAGTACTTC
abundance: NA; len: 15; d_gene: TRBD1; v_gene: TRBV6-1; j_gene: TRBJ2-5; CDR3aa: CASSPTRQGWETQYF; CDR3nt: TGTGCCAGCAGTCCGACGAGACAGGGGTGGGAGACCCAGTACTTC
abundance: many; len: 15; d_gene: NA; v_gene: TRBV7-9; j_gene: TRBJ2-1; CDR3aa: CASSLAAREYNEQFF; CDR3nt: TGTGCCAGCAGCTTAGCTGCCAGGGAATACAATGAGCAGTTCTTC
abundance: many; len: 17; d_gene: TRBD1; v_gene: TRBV3-1; j_gene: TRBJ2-1; CDR3aa: CASSQETGQGAYNEQFF; CDR3nt: TGTGCCAGCAGCCAAGAGACCGGACAGGGGGCCTACAATGAGCAGTTCTTC
abundance: NA; len: 14; d_gene: TRBD2; v_gene: TRBV7-9; j_gene: TRBJ2-7; CDR3aa: CASSPAGGGHEQYF; CDR3nt: TGTGCCAGCAGCCCAGCGGGGGGCGGCCACGAGCAGTACTTC
abundance: many; len: 18; d_gene: NA; v_gene: TRBV7-8; j_gene: TRBJ2-5; CDR3aa: CASSLDGYPGRNQETQYF; CDR3nt: TGTGCCAGCAGCTTAGACGGTTACCCGGGGAGAAACCAAGAGACCCAGTACTTC
abundance: NA; len: 13; d_gene: TRBD1; v_gene: TRBV10-1; j_gene: TRBJ2-5; CDR3aa: CASSETGAETQYF; CDR3nt: TGCGCCAGCAGTGAGACAGGGGCCGAGACCCAGTACTTC
abundance: NA; len: 15; d_gene: NA; v_gene: TRBV7-8; j_gene: TRBJ2-3; CDR3aa: CASSFRLQGSDAQYF; CDR3nt: TGTGCCAGCAGCTTTAGGTTGCAGGGGTCAGATGCGCAGTATTTT
abundance: NA; len: 14; d_gene: NA; v_gene: TRBV10-3; j_gene: TRBJ2-7; CDR3aa: CAISSQATAYEQYF; CDR3nt: TGTGCCATTTCCTCTCAGGCGACCGCCTACGAGCAGTACTTC
abundance: NA; len: 18; d_gene: TRBD2; v_gene: TRBV9; j_gene: TRBJ2-2; CDR3aa: CASSIELWTSGGAGELFF; CDR3nt: TGTGCCAGCAGCATCGAGCTATGGACTAGCGGGGGTGCCGGGGAGCTGTTTTTT
abundance: NA; len: 13; d_gene: TRBD2; v_gene: TRBV20-1; j_gene: TRBJ2-7; CDR3aa: CSALAGGVYEQYF; CDR3nt: TGCAGTGCGTTAGCGGGAGGGGTATACGAGCAGTACTTC
abundance: NA; len: 13; d_gene: NA; v_gene: TRBV24-1; j_gene: TRBJ1-1; CDR3aa: CATSWSGDTEAFF; CDR3nt: TGTGCCACCAGTTGGTCAGGGGACACTGAAGCTTTCTTT
abundance: many; len: 13; d_gene: NA; v_gene: TRBV5-1; j_gene: TRBJ1-1; CDR3aa: CASSLGGGTEAFF; CDR3nt: TGCGCCAGCAGTTTGGGCGGAGGGACTGAAGCTTTCTTT
abundance: NA; len: 14; d_gene: TRBD1; v_gene: TRBV10-3; j_gene: TRBJ2-7; CDR3aa: CAISGDRVSYEQYF; CDR3nt: TGTGCCATCAGTGGGGACAGGGTCTCCTACGAGCAGTACTTC
abundance: once; len: 15; d_gene: NA; v_gene: TRBV24-1; j_gene: TRBJ1-4; CDR3aa: CATSDPDTTNEKLFF; CDR3nt: TGTGCCACCAGTGACCCGGATACAACTAATGAAAAACTGTTTTTT
abundance: NA; len: 14; d_gene: NA; v_gene: TRBV24-1; j_gene: TRBJ1-2; CDR3aa: CATSGSRPTSGYTF; CDR3nt: TGTGCCACCAGTGGATCCAGACCTACCTCTGGCTACACCTTC
abundance: NA; len: 15; d_gene: NA; v_gene: TRBV7-7; j_gene: TRBJ2-5; CDR3aa: CASSLVASSGETQYF; CDR3nt: TGTGCCAGCAGCTTAGTCGCGTCGAGCGGAGAGACCCAGTACTTC
abundance: NA; len: 14; d_gene: NA; v_gene: TRBV12-3/TRBV12-4; j_gene: TRBJ2-7; CDR3aa: CASSQPGLIYEQYF; CDR3nt: TGTGCCAGCAGCCAACCGGGACTTATCTACGAGCAGTACTTC
abundance: many; len: 14; d_gene: NA; v_gene: TRBV7-9; j_gene: TRBJ1-2; CDR3aa: CASSSPDRLYGYTF; CDR3nt: TGTGCCAGCAGCTCCCCCGACAGGCTCTATGGCTACACCTTC
abundance: many; len: 14; d_gene: TRBD1; v_gene: TRBV19; j_gene: TRBJ1-1; CDR3aa: CASSMGQGVAEAFF; CDR3nt: TGTGCCAGTAGTATGGGCCAGGGGGTCGCTGAAGCTTTCTTT
abundance: once; len: 15; d_gene: TRBD1; v_gene: TRBV7-9; j_gene: TRBJ2-5; CDR3aa: CASSPRTGDLETQYF; CDR3nt: TGTGCCAGCAGCCCACGGACAGGGGACCTTGAGACCCAGTACTTC
abundance: NA; len: 12; d_gene: NA; v_gene: TRBV24-1; j_gene: TRBJ1-1; CDR3aa: CATSDLYGTAFF; CDR3nt: TGTGCCACCAGTGATTTGTACGGGACAGCTTTCTTT
abundance: many; len: 15; d_gene: NA; v_gene: TRBV5-6; j_gene: TRBJ2-1; CDR3aa: CASSLDSSPYNEQFF; CDR3nt: TGTGCCAGCAGCTTGGACAGTTCCCCCTACAATGAGCAGTTCTTC
abundance: NA; len: 13; d_gene: NA; v_gene: TRBV15; j_gene: TRBJ2-3; CDR3aa: CATSREKEDTQYF; CDR3nt: TGTGCCACCAGCAGAGAAAAGGAAGATACGCAGTATTTT
abundance: NA; len: 11; d_gene: NA; v_gene: TRBV2; j_gene: TRBJ1-2; CDR3aa: CASSGINGYTF; CDR3nt: TGTGCCAGCAGTGGAATCAATGGCTACACCTTC
abundance: NA; len: 17; d_gene: TRBD1; v_gene: TRBV5-4; j_gene: TRBJ1-1; CDR3aa: CASSLTLRGRGGTEAFF; CDR3nt: TGTGCCAGCAGCTTAACTCTTAGGGGGCGCGGTGGAACTGAAGCTTTCTTT
abundance: NA; len: 15; d_gene: NA; v_gene: TRBV7-8; j_gene: TRBJ2-3; CDR3aa: CAGSLNSLGTDTQYF; CDR3nt: TGTGCCGGCAGCTTAAATAGCCTAGGTACAGATACGCAGTATTTT
abundance: NA; len: 14; d_gene: TRBD1; v_gene: TRBV9; j_gene: TRBJ2-1; CDR3aa: CASSPQGASNEQFF; CDR3nt: TGTGCCAGCAGCCCGCAGGGGGCGTCGAATGAGCAGTTCTTC
abundance: NA; len: 13; d_gene: NA; v_gene: TRBV19; j_gene: TRBJ1-1; CDR3aa: CATAGFYDTEAFF; CDR3nt: TGTGCCACGGCAGGGTTTTACGACACTGAAGCTTTCTTT
abundance: NA; len: 14; d_gene: NA; v_gene: TRBV2; j_gene: TRBJ1-5; CDR3aa: CASSGTGWVAPQHF; CDR3nt: TGTGCCAGCAGCGGAACAGGGTGGGTGGCGCCCCAGCATTTT
abundance: few; len: 14; d_gene: TRBD2; v_gene: TRBV29-1; j_gene: TRBJ2-1; CDR3aa: CSATDSGGGSEQFF; CDR3nt: TGCAGCGCAACGGACTCGGGAGGTGGTAGTGAGCAGTTCTTC
abundance: few; len: 11; d_gene: NA; v_gene: TRBV29-1; j_gene: TRBJ2-7; CDR3aa: CSVGSYYEQYF; CDR3nt: TGCAGCGTTGGATCTTACTACGAGCAGTACTTC
abundance: NA; len: 14; d_gene: NA; v_gene: TRBV7-9; j_gene: TRBJ2-5; CDR3aa: CASSFSTGEETQYF; CDR3nt: TGTGCCAGCAGCTTTTCCACAGGAGAAGAGACCCAGTACTTC